The rows below give T cell receptor beta chains drawn from one sample of a study of T cell repertoires in cytomegalovirus infection. Which antigens these TCRs recognize remains unknown. TCRdb passed the reads through MiXCR, listing each CDR3 protein once. The data hold around 540,000 distinct CDR3 sequences, with 33% observed a single time. The source material was cultured PBMCs, sampled from culture after CMV antigen stimulation. The source is a human donor in good health (CMV status not recorded). Some clones in this sample may be carry-over from other donors' samples. CDR3s include the opening cysteine and the closing phenylalanine or tryptophan. Fields, in order: D gene, clone size, V gene, J gene, CDR3 DNA, CDR3 protein. A D gene is named only where the DNA matches it firmly. Size is stated for part of the rows, as once, few or many counts, or as a class when the clone is expanded.

D: -
size: -
V: TRBV20-1
J: TRBJ2-3
DNA: TGCAGTGCTAAACGGCCCAGCACAGATACGCAGTATTTT
CDR3: CSAKRPSTDTQYF

D: -
size: -
V: TRBV18
J: TRBJ1-1
DNA: TGTGCCAGCTCACCTACAGGAGGAACGACTGAAGCTTTCTTT
CDR3: CASSPTGGTTEAFF

D: TRBD2
size: many
V: TRBV27
J: TRBJ2-3
DNA: TGTGCCACAGCGGGGAGCACAGATACGCAGTATTTT
CDR3: CATAGSTDTQYF

D: TRBD2
size: -
V: TRBV7-7
J: TRBJ2-1
DNA: TGTGCTAGCAGCTTCTCGACTAGCGGAGAGCAGTTCTTC
CDR3: CASSFSTSGEQFF

D: TRBD2
size: -
V: TRBV12-3/TRBV12-4
J: TRBJ2-1
DNA: TGTGCCAGCAGTCCCCTATCCCTTTTAGCGGGGATGGGTAATGAGCAGTTCTTC
CDR3: CASSPLSLLAGMGNEQFF

D: -
size: many
V: TRBV7-2
J: TRBJ1-2
DNA: TGTGCCAGCAGCTTAACAGACTATGGCTACACCTTC
CDR3: CASSLTDYGYTF

D: -
size: -
V: TRBV27
J: TRBJ2-1
DNA: TGTGCCAGCAGTACAAACAGGGAGAGGTCAGGGAATGAGCAGTTCTTC
CDR3: CASSTNRERSGNEQFF

D: -
size: -
V: TRBV6-5
J: TRBJ2-7
DNA: TGTGCCACCCGAAGTCTTATCGGAGAGCAGTACTTC
CDR3: CATRSLIGEQYF

D: TRBD1
size: -
V: TRBV28
J: TRBJ1-2
DNA: TGTGCCAGCACTCCGGGGGACAGGGACTATGGCTACACCTTC
CDR3: CASTPGDRDYGYTF

D: TRBD2
size: -
V: TRBV23-1
J: TRBJ2-4
DNA: TGCGCCAGCGCGACAGGACTAGCGGGAAGGGTTTCGGGAGCCAAAAACATTCAGTACTTC
CDR3: CASATGLAGRVSGAKNIQYF

D: TRBD2
size: few
V: TRBV5-1
J: TRBJ2-1
DNA: TGCGCCAGCAGCTTGGATGCTAGCGGGTACAATGAGCAGTTCTTC
CDR3: CASSLDASGYNEQFF

D: TRBD1
size: once
V: TRBV5-5
J: TRBJ1-1
DNA: TGTGCCAGCAGCTGGAGCCCGGGACAGCTATTGAACACTGAAGCTTTCTTT
CDR3: CASSWSPGQLLNTEAFF

D: TRBD2
size: few
V: TRBV18
J: TRBJ2-3
DNA: TGTGCCAGCTCCCCCCCTTGGGCGGGAGAGCTCGCGCAGTATTTT
CDR3: CASSPPWAGELAQYF

D: -
size: few
V: TRBV7-2
J: TRBJ2-5
DNA: TGTGCCAGCAGCTTAGACTATTTGCGACAAGAGACCCAGTACTTC
CDR3: CASSLDYLRQETQYF

D: TRBD2
size: -
V: TRBV20-1
J: TRBJ2-3
DNA: TGCAGTGCTAGAGCGACGGCGGGAGTCCTTAGCACAGATACGCAGTATTTT
CDR3: CSARATAGVLSTDTQYF

D: -
size: -
V: TRBV6-5
J: TRBJ1-4
DNA: TGTGCCAGCAGTCAAGACTTTGAAAAACTGTTTTTT
CDR3: CASSQDFEKLFF

D: -
size: -
V: TRBV7-2
J: TRBJ1-5
DNA: TGTGCCAGCTCCTTCCGGGGGGAGCGCAATCAGCCCCAGCATTTT
CDR3: CASSFRGERNQPQHF

D: TRBD2
size: -
V: TRBV14
J: TRBJ2-3
DNA: TGTGCCAGCAGCCAAGATGGGGGGGTCATGGCAGATACGCAGTATTTT
CDR3: CASSQDGGVMADTQYF

D: -
size: -
V: TRBV7-9
J: TRBJ2-1
DNA: TGTGCCAGCAGCTTAGAAGCGGCCTCCAATGAGCAGTTCTTC
CDR3: CASSLEAASNEQFF

D: TRBD1
size: few
V: TRBV7-9
J: TRBJ1-1
DNA: TGTGCCAGCAGCCCGACAGGGCGATACACTGAAGCTTTCTTT
CDR3: CASSPTGRYTEAFF

D: TRBD1
size: -
V: TRBV7-2
J: TRBJ1-4
DNA: TGTGCCAGCAGCAACCGGGACAGGGGGCTGAATGAAAAACTGTTTTTT
CDR3: CASSNRDRGLNEKLFF

D: TRBD2
size: -
V: TRBV14
J: TRBJ2-3
DNA: TGTGCCAGCAGCCAGTCTAGCGGGAAGAGCACAGATACGCAGTATTTT
CDR3: CASSQSSGKSTDTQYF

D: -
size: -
V: TRBV11-2
J: TRBJ2-1
DNA: TGTGCCAGCAGCTTAGTGGGCGCAGATTACAATGAGCAGTTCTTC
CDR3: CASSLVGADYNEQFF

D: TRBD1
size: -
V: TRBV6-5
J: TRBJ1-2
DNA: TGTGCCAGCAGCAGGGACAGGGATCTCTATGGCTACACCTTC
CDR3: CASSRDRDLYGYTF

D: -
size: few
V: TRBV12-3/TRBV12-4
J: TRBJ1-6
DNA: TGTGCCAGCAGCTTCAGACGGGAGAATTCACCCCTCCACTTT
CDR3: CASSFRRENSPLHF

D: TRBD1
size: -
V: TRBV29-1
J: TRBJ1-2
DNA: TGCAGCGTTGGGGGGACAGATGGATATGGCTACACCTTC
CDR3: CSVGGTDGYGYTF

D: TRBD2
size: many
V: TRBV24-1
J: TRBJ2-1
DNA: TGTGCCACCAGTGACTCAAGCGGGAGGGATTACAATGAGCAGTTCTTC
CDR3: CATSDSSGRDYNEQFF

D: -
size: -
V: TRBV2
J: TRBJ1-2
DNA: TGTGCCAGCAGTGATCAGGGAGGGAACTATGGCTACACCTTC
CDR3: CASSDQGGNYGYTF

D: -
size: -
V: TRBV20-1
J: TRBJ2-1
DNA: TGCAGTGCTAGAGCATTGGGCTACAATGAGCAGTTCTTC
CDR3: CSARALGYNEQFF

D: TRBD2
size: -
V: TRBV29-1
J: TRBJ2-3
DNA: TGCAGCGTTGAAGGAATCCCTAGCGGGAGTCGCGCAGATACGCAGTATTTT
CDR3: CSVEGIPSGSRADTQYF

D: TRBD1
size: few
V: TRBV7-2
J: TRBJ2-7
DNA: TGTGCCAGCAGCGAACGACAGGGGCCCTACGAGCAGTACTTC
CDR3: CASSERQGPYEQYF

D: TRBD2
size: -
V: TRBV7-6
J: TRBJ2-5
DNA: TGTGCCAGCAGCTTATTAGCGGGAGTGGGGGCCGAGACCCAGTACTTC
CDR3: CASSLLAGVGAETQYF

D: TRBD1
size: few
V: TRBV9
J: TRBJ1-4
DNA: TGTGCCAGCAGCGAGACAGGGGGTGGTGAAAAACTGTTTTTT
CDR3: CASSETGGGEKLFF

D: -
size: -
V: TRBV5-1
J: TRBJ2-7
DNA: TGCGCCAGCAGCTTGGGGACTTCTTCCTACGAGCAGTACTTC
CDR3: CASSLGTSSYEQYF

D: -
size: few
V: TRBV11-1
J: TRBJ2-2
DNA: TGTGCCAGCAGCTTACATGCAGGCCGGGAGCTGTTTTTT
CDR3: CASSLHAGRELFF

D: TRBD1
size: -
V: TRBV11-3
J: TRBJ1-2
DNA: TGTGCCAGCAGCTTAGCCCGTATCGGGACAGGGGGCGCTAACTATGGCTACACCTTC
CDR3: CASSLARIGTGGANYGYTF

D: -
size: -
V: TRBV27
J: TRBJ1-1
DNA: TGTGCCAGCAGTTGGTGGGGGCCAGGCGGTCAAGCTTTCTTT
CDR3: CASSWWGPGGQAFF

D: -
size: few
V: TRBV7-2
J: TRBJ1-5
DNA: TGTGCCAGCAGCTTAGGAGTCCACACCGGGGAAGCCCAGCATTTT
CDR3: CASSLGVHTGEAQHF

D: -
size: -
V: TRBV4-3
J: TRBJ2-3
DNA: TGCGCCAGCAGCCAAGATGCGGTCCGGGATACGCAGTATTTT
CDR3: CASSQDAVRDTQYF

D: -
size: many
V: TRBV7-2
J: TRBJ2-2
DNA: TGTGCCAGCAGGCAGGGTCCCTGGGAGCTGTTTTTT
CDR3: CASRQGPWELFF

D: -
size: -
V: TRBV24-1
J: TRBJ1-1
DNA: TGTGCCACCAGTGACCTAACAGGTGAAGCTTTCTTT
CDR3: CATSDLTGEAFF

D: -
size: many
V: TRBV7-2
J: TRBJ2-3
DNA: TGTGCCAGCAGCTCCCGACAGGCGATTAGCACAGATACGCAGTATTTT
CDR3: CASSSRQAISTDTQYF

D: -
size: -
V: TRBV5-4
J: TRBJ1-1
DNA: TGTGCCAGCAGCTGGGAAGTCAGGGGCTCTGAAGCTTTCTTT
CDR3: CASSWEVRGSEAFF

D: TRBD1
size: -
V: TRBV2
J: TRBJ1-4
DNA: TGTGCCAGCAGAGACGTACTGGGGGACAGGGGGAATGAAAAACTGTTTTTT
CDR3: CASRDVLGDRGNEKLFF

D: TRBD2
size: many
V: TRBV7-8
J: TRBJ2-3
DNA: TGTGCCAGCAGCTTAGATTTATTTAGCGGGAGGTCTGTAGATACGCAGTATTTT
CDR3: CASSLDLFSGRSVDTQYF

D: -
size: -
V: TRBV29-1
J: TRBJ2-3
DNA: TGCAGCGTCGACAGCGGTAGCACAGATACGCAGTATTTT
CDR3: CSVDSGSTDTQYF

D: -
size: few
V: TRBV7-6
J: TRBJ2-7
DNA: TGTGCCAGCAGCCCTGGAGTGGCGTTATCCTCCGAGCAGTACTTC
CDR3: CASSPGVALSSEQYF